This T cell receptor beta chain was documented in a study of blood T cell repertoires in COVID-19. Study background: Some COVID-19 samples were acute and others convalescent; all came from the United States, Italy and Spain.

Profiled with immunoSEQ multiplex PCR; TCRdb holds only in-frame clones, not every one. Of roughly 46,000 clones listed, over 80% are singletons. From germline, CDR1 is MNHEY and CDR2 SVGAGI. CDR3 length: 15 residues. Trimming took off 5 bases at V and 4 bases at J, with 15 bases between the two ends. The specimen sequenced was peripheral blood. The V gene is TRBV6-5, the J gene TRBJ1-5; a weak D match, TRBD1 (6 bases). The sequence derives from a man between 60 and 75 years old with active COVID-19. The DNA for the CDR3 is TGTGCCAGCAGTCCCACAGGGTTACGGAATCAGCCCCAGCATTTT. As protein: CASSPTGLRNQPQHF.